Presented here are 22 T cell receptor beta chains from one specimen sequenced in a study of OX40 agonist ivuxolimab in advanced cancers. TCRdb's table, derived via immunoSEQ multiplex PCR, lists solely in-frame clones and lacks some. The sample includes about 69,000 clones, more than 70% of them seen just once. Sequenced here: CD4+ or CD8+ T cells sorted from blood, sampled in a trial of the OX40 agonist ivuxolimab. These receptors all come from an adult with an advanced solid tumor such as melanoma, head and neck, liver or kidney cancer.

The chain joins TRBV5-1 to TRBJ2-7, with TRBD1 matching over 10 bases. Germline values: CDR1 SGHRS, CDR2 YFSETQ. The CDR3 runs 17 residues. Trimming at V came to 4 bases and at J to 6 bases, leaving 16 bases not matched to a gene. The CDR3 DNA follows: TGCGCCAGCAGCCGTGGTACTGGGACAGGGGAAATCGGCGAGCAGTACTTC. Amino acid sequence: CASSRGTGTGEIGEQYF. Supplemented by reference TRBV5-1 and TRBJ2-7, the full variable domain reads KAGVTQTPRYLIKTRGQQVTLSCSPISGHRSVSWYQQTPGQGLQFLFEYFSETQRNKGNFPGRFSGRQFSNSRSEMNVSTLELGDSALYLCASSRGTGTGEIGEQYFGPGTRLTVT.

The chain is built from TRBV27 and TRBJ2-1; TRBD2 agrees at 7 bases. V trimming: 6 bases; J trimming: 5 bases; junction bases outside the gene matches: 16. CDR3 length: 17 residues. In germline, CDR1 is MNHEY, CDR2 SMNVEV (reference sequence). CDR3 region: CASRTGRLAARHNEQFF. The DNA of the CDR3 is TGTGCCAGCAGAACCGGGCGACTAGCTGCCCGTCACAATGAGCAGTTCTTC.

The V gene is TRBV5-1, the J gene TRBJ1-5; 7 bases match TRBD1. Germline V lookup: CDR1 SGHRS, CDR2 YFSETQ. Trimming at V came to 2 bases and at J to 4 bases, leaving 3 bases not matched to a gene. This CDR3 spans 14 amino acids. This chain's CDR3 is CASSLTGANQPQHF. The CDR3 nucleotides are TGCGCCAGCAGCTTAACAGGGGCGAATCAGCCCCAGCATTTT.

This chain connects TRBV28 to TRBJ1-2, with TRBD1 matching over 7 bases. Germline CDR1 and CDR2: MDHEN and SYDVKM. Trimming removed 5 bases from V and 8 bases from J; junction bases left unmatched: 14. The CDR3 spans 15 residues. CDR3 sequence reads: CASSIRQGAGGGYTF. As DNA, the CDR3 is TGTGCCAGCAGTATAAGACAGGGCGCGGGTGGGGGCTACACCTTC.

The genes are TRBV4-1 and TRBJ2-5, with 7 nucleotides matching TRBD1. V lost 1 base to trimming and J lost 7 bases; unmatched junction nucleotides: 3. This CDR3 contains 13 residues. Per the germline V gene, CDR1 is MGHRA and CDR2 is YSYEKL. CDR3 in DNA: TGCGCCAGCAGCCAAGGTTCAGGGGGGACCCAGTACTTC. It specifies CASSQGSGGTQYF.

The chain has TRBV10-3 and TRBJ2-7, with 8 bases identical to TRBD1. The germline gives CDR1 ENHRY, CDR2 SYGVKD. Trimming at V came to 2 bases and at J to 5 bases, leaving 5 bases not matched to a gene. The CDR3 is 14 amino acids. The CDR3 nucleotides are TGTGCCATCAGTGAGCCCGACAGGGGTAACGAGCAGTACTTC. Translating gives CAISEPDRGNEQYF.

V and J are TRBV30 and TRBJ1-5, with 10 bases matching TRBD1. The CDR3 has 13 residues. V shed 2 bases and J 15 bases; nucleotides not matched to a gene: 10. Germline V gene lookup returns CDR1 GTSNPN and CDR2 SVGIG (reference sequence). The CDR3 bases are TGTGCCTGGAGTCCGGGACAGGGGAGGGGCAGGCATTTT. It translates to CAWSPGQGRGRHF. The variable domain in full, completed from reference TRBV30 and TRBJ1-5, reads SQTIHQWPATLVQPVGSPLSLECTVEGTSNPNLYWYRQAAGRGLQLLFYSVGIGQISSEVPQNLSASRPQDRQFILSSKKLLLSDSGFYLCAWSPGQGRGRHFGDGTRLSIL.

The rearrangement links TRBV11-2 to TRBJ2-1, with 9 nucleotides matching TRBD1. Germline CDR1 and CDR2: SGHAT and FQNNGV. The length of the CDR3 is 15 residues. V was pared by 2 bases and J by 7 bases, with 6 bases of the junction left unmatched. CDR3 residues: CASSLRGQGGNEQFF. The DNA of the CDR3 is TGTGCCAGCAGCTTAAGGGGACAGGGAGGGAATGAGCAGTTCTTC.

The rearrangement uses TRBV5-1 and TRBJ1-1, with TRBD1 matching 9 bases. The CDR3 is made up of 15 amino acids. V lost 3 bases and J lost 4; bases outside the gene matches: 7. Germline assignment: CDR1 SGHRS and CDR2 YFSETQ. The CDR3 DNA follows: TGCGCCAGCAGCTACACAGGGGGCGTAGGCACTGAAGCTTTCTTT. Translating gives CASSYTGGVGTEAFF.

The chain carries TRBV5-6 and TRBJ1-6; no firm D call. Germline V lookup: CDR1 SGHDT, CDR2 YYEEEE. V was clipped by 2 bases and J by 2 bases, with 20 bases between them. The CDR3 is made up of 19 amino acids. Written as DNA, the CDR3 is TGTGCCAGCAGCTTTGGAGCAGAGACTTATTCTACCTATAATTCACCCCTCCACTTT. The encoded protein is CASSFGAETYSTYNSPLHF.

The rearrangement uses TRBV6-5 and TRBJ2-7, with D perhaps TRBD1 (6 bases). Trimming stripped 8 bases from V and 6 bases from J, with 14 bases between. The CDR3 is 12 amino acids. Germline V lookup: CDR1 MNHEY, CDR2 SVGAGI. Here the CDR3 reads CASGNRGSEQYF. The CDR3 DNA is TGTGCCAGCGGGAATAGGGGGAGCGAGCAGTACTTC.

This clone was counted a few times. The J gene is TRBJ1-1, the V gene TRBV6-5; TRBD1 agrees at 9 bases. Per germline, CDR1 MNHEY and CDR2 SVGAGI. With V trimmed by 6 bases and J by 9 bases, 14 bases remained unmatched. The CDR3 has 15 amino acids. CDR3 residues: CASSPPGQGKGKAFF. DNA for the CDR3: TGTGCCAGCAGCCCTCCCGGACAGGGGAAGGGAAAAGCTTTCTTT.

This chain joins TRBV4-1 and TRBJ2-7; the match to TRBD2 covers 12 bases. Looked up from germline, CDR1 is MGHRA and CDR2 is YSYEKL. This CDR3 has 18 residues. The V segment lost 1 base and the J segment 7 bases; nucleotides outside the gene matches: 14. CDR3 in DNA: TGCGCCAGCAGCCAAGGGCTAGCGGGAGGGACCCTAACGTGGGAGCAGTACTTC. Its translation is CASSQGLAGGTLTWEQYF.

The sample holds one count of this clone. Written as DNA, the CDR3 is TGTGCCAGCAGTGAACCAACCGGGGGGGGCCCCTACGAGCAGTACTTC. As protein: CASSEPTGGGPYEQYF. This rearrangement joins TRBV6-1 to TRBJ2-7; 8 bases map to TRBD2. Germline-derived CDR1 and CDR2 are MNHNS and SASEGT. Losses at the gene ends were 2 bases for V and 2 bases for J; bases not matched to a gene: 8. This CDR3 spans 16 amino acids.

The J gene is TRBJ1-1, the V gene TRBV6-1, with no clear D. V was shortened by 7 bases and J by 0 bases, with 12 bases between the two germline ends. CDR3 length: 14 residues. CDR1 and CDR2 from the germline V gene are MNHNS and SASEGT. CDR3 in DNA: TGTGCCAGCACTCGAAGCTTCATGAACACTGAAGCTTTCTTT. This sequence encodes CASTRSFMNTEAFF.

The genes are TRBV10-1 and TRBJ1-2; D is ambiguous. This CDR3 contains 14 residues. Germline CDR1 WNHNN, CDR2 SYGVQD (reference sequence). Trimming shortened V by 0 bases and J by 6 bases, and 11 bases separated the two germline ends. The CDR3 nucleotides read TGCGCCAGCAGTGAGTCAAGGACGGGAAATGGCTACACCTTC. Amino acids: CASSESRTGNGYTF.

The chain employs TRBV5-1 and TRBJ2-3; 8 nucleotides match TRBD2. Trimming took 4 bases from V and 2 from J; bases not matched to a gene: 9. The V gene's germline CDR1 is SGHRS and CDR2 YFSETQ. CDR3 length equals 16 residues. This CDR3 is CASSQVAGPNTDTQYF. CDR3 sequence (DNA): TGCGCCAGCAGCCAAGTAGCGGGACCCAACACAGATACGCAGTATTTT.

CDR3 loop: CASSPPFVGGGYTF. The CDR3, as DNA: TGTGCCAGCAGCCCCCCCTTTGTAGGTGGTGGCTACACCTTC. The chain couples TRBV5-6 to TRBJ1-2; D gene ambiguous. The CDR3 contains 14 residues. Trimming pared 4 bases from V and 7 bases from J, leaving 17 bases between. The germline V gene encodes CDR1 SGHDT and CDR2 YYEEEE. The whole variable domain, filled in from reference TRBV5-6 and TRBJ1-2, reads DAGVTQSPTHLIKTRGQQVTLRCSPKSGHDTVSWYQQALGQGPQFIFQYYEEEERQRGNFPDRFSGHQFPNYSSELNVNALLLGDSALYLCASSPPFVGGGYTFGSGTRLTVV.

With respect to this clone: Compared with germline, one end of the junction differs, possibly owing to a read error. This CDR3 is CASREDRGRETQYF. The DNA for the CDR3 is TGTGCCAGCAGGGAAGACAGGGGGAGGGAGACCCAGTACTTC. The chain recombines TRBV6-1 with TRBJ2-5, with 9 bases aligning to TRBD1. The germline gives CDR1 MNHNS, CDR2 SASEGT. This CDR3 has 14 amino acids.

The rearrangement joins TRBV5-1 to TRBJ1-3; D uncertain. The CDR3 is 16 residues long. V lost 2 bases and J 2 bases, leaving 14 bases between the germline ends. CDR1 and CDR2 from the germline V gene are SGHRS and YFSETQ. CDR3 coding DNA: TGCGCCAGCAGCTTCCGGAGCGGTTATACTGGAAACACCATATATTTT. This gives the protein CASSFRSGYTGNTIYF.

V is TRBV7-2 and J is TRBJ2-2; TRBD2 matches 12 bases. The CDR3 is made up of 18 amino acids. J was trimmed by 5 bases and V by 2 bases; bases with no gene match: 9. CDR1 is SGHTA, CDR2 FQGNSA, per germline. CDR3 nucleotides: TGTGCCAGCAGCTTAATTCCCCTAGCGGGGGGGTATACCGGGGAGCTGTTTTTT. This codes for CASSLIPLAGGYTGELFF.

This chain uses TRBV27 with TRBJ2-7; 10 bases match TRBD1. The CDR3 has 15 residues. Germline loops: CDR1 MNHEY, CDR2 SMNVEV (reference sequence). Germline trimming cut 4 bases from V and 2 bases from J; bases unmatched to any gene: 5. The CDR3 is CASSSPGQGTYEQYF. The CDR3 coding sequence is TGTGCCAGCAGTTCCCCGGGACAGGGGACCTACGAGCAGTACTTC.